Included here is one T cell receptor (beta chain) sequence, with context. Its specificity is not known. The study drew donors from healthy Caucasian individuals in Russia aged roughly 6 to 100. Isolating PBMCs gave at least 6 million of these cells per sample. Using a J-beta primer mix together with a sample-barcoded 5' primer, a second PCR was run for roughly 7 to 12 cycles. Via MiXCR, TCRdb re-called the 5' RACE reads, giving one row per CDR3 protein. The data contain hundreds of thousands of distinct CDR3 sequences, under 25% of them seen just once; the ten biggest clones take up 3% to 4.5%. The source of the sample is a study of blood T cells in healthy people across ages. Overall study findings and caveats: With age, beta diversity per million T cells declined roughly linearly, significantly by 40.

With 3 bases removed from V and 3 bases from J, the gap between germline ends came to 12 bases. The germline CDR1 and CDR2 sequences are SQVTM and ANQGSEA. This CDR3 has 14 amino acids. Sequenced sample: blood. This chain uses TRBV29-1 with TRBJ1-3; no clear D. The TCR was taken from a man aged 65-85 years in good health. The CDR3 is CSVEDGLVGNTIYF. Written as DNA, the CDR3 is TGCAGCGTTGAGGACGGCTTGGTTGGAAACACCATATATTTT.